Here is one T cell receptor beta chain with its context. It has no known antigen specificity. Per-base qualities were not stored, and no clone one base away is much larger. To prepare the library, 5' RACE was applied. TCRdb records Illumina HiSeq 2500 as the sequencer. The second PCR ran for roughly 7 to 11 cycles and used a J-beta primer mix along with a sample-barcoded 5' primer. A template-switch 5' adaptor carrying 12 random nucleotides introduced a unique molecular identifier onto each TCR beta cDNA molecule. At least 2.5 million CDR3-containing paired-end reads were obtained from each sample. First-strand cDNA was synthesized from all RNA with the Mint cDNA synthesis kit, primed by a TRBC-specific oligonucleotide. After uracil-DNA glycosylase treatment, a first 18-cycle PCR used universal primers M1SS and BC2_uni_R on all cDNA. The authors' analysis ran thus. For normalization, 1 million high-quality reads were randomly selected from each sample, with every read carrying a distinct molecular identifier. Reads with shared molecular identifiers were discarded instead of being binned into consensus sequences. MiTCR, set to a Q25 quality threshold and the strictest error-elimination algorithm, was used for CDR3 identification, clonotype clustering and error correction. A nonparametric unseen species model with Euler transformation was used to estimate a lower bound on total TCR beta diversity. TCRdb applied fastp at Q25 and MiXCR to the public reads, then kept only in-frame beta chains. CDR3 protein sequences are deduplicated, and each keeps its most common genes and DNA. The authors' filters were not applied to this entry. The sample has approximately 940,000 distinct CDR3 sequences on record, around 48% of them singletons. Under 15% of the sample rests with the top ten.

This entry comes from a study of blood T cells in healthy people across ages (dated by TCRdb to 2013 to 2016). For the wider study: In model experiments, template switching captured roughly one uniquely barcoded TCR beta cDNA molecule for every two T cells. Donors of different ages were randomly distributed across sequencing lanes to avoid experimental bias. Four age groups were formed from the donors: young (average 16 years), middle-aged (around 39), aged (roughly 59) and long-lived (roughly 88). Age-related changes in TCR beta repertoire diversity were measured in the study by deep sequencing normalized with unique cDNA molecular identifiers. For two donors (one aged 18 to 30 and one aged 80 or older), the study analyzed two additional independent replicas of 1 million unique cDNA reads from the same blood draw.

V trim: 5 bases; J trim: 3 bases; unmatched bases: 5. In the germline V gene, CDR1 corresponds to SGHRS and CDR2 to YFSETQ. The CDR3 covers 14 residues, taking in both the cysteine and the phenylalanine. Kept here is only the CDR3 DNA, which spans 42 bases and is read in frame from base 1. Study-wide conclusions, independent of this receptor: As age increased, observed TCR beta diversity per million T cells dropped in a roughly linear way, and a significant reduction was already evident by age about 40. Compared with the aged group, the long-lived group had more naive CD4+ T cells, fewer expanded clones and increased TCR diversity, suggesting age selection. Because profiling used bulk unsorted PBMCs, naive and antigen-experienced compartments could not be compared conclusively. The percentage of naive T cells measured by flow cytometry correlated strongly with observed TCR beta diversity. The CMV infection status of donors was not known, potentially confounding age-related changes in expanded clonotypes. Estimates of total diversity from one million sequenced T cells were regarded as lower bounds and underestimates.

Systemically healthy Caucasian individuals from Russia, some 38 in total and aged roughly 6 to 100 years, were included as donors. Each donor gave approximately 9.3 milliliters of peripheral blood, collected into EDTA-treated Vacutainer tubes. Ficoll-Paque density-gradient centrifugation was used to isolate PBMCs, with at least 6.5 million per sample. Trizol reagent was used to extract total RNA from PBMCs, with at least 6 micrograms per sample. For every donor, flow cytometry on a PBMC aliquot measured the percentage of naive CD45RAhigh/CD27high T cells. This TCR was sampled from a man in his thirties or forties in good health. Rearrangement joined TRBV5-1 to TRBJ1-1, with 9 bases aligning to TRBD1. Sample: blood. The DNA sequence is given as TGCGCCAGCAGTCTGACAGGGGGAGACACTGAAGCTTTCTTT. Translated, this is CASSLTGGDTEAFF.